This T cell receptor (beta chain) was identified during a study of cytomegalovirus exposure and HLA in healthy donors (dated by TCRdb to about 2017). Study-level background: In an earlier analysis of roughly 500 of the donors, 276 Gb of sequence data and 117 million unique TCR beta sequences from roughly 190 million T cells were reported. An earlier analysis of around 540 of the donors applied high-throughput TCR beta sequencing to assess whether each TCR beta V gene segment acted as functional or pseudogenic. Using immunosequencing, the study profiled T cell repertoires from 666 subjects and related those repertoires to cytomegalovirus serostatus. On average, 235,054 unique TCR beta nucleotide sequences were sequenced per donor among 398 genotyped donors of the cohort, with 15% to 20% of those sequences being non-productive. A later genetic analysis used genome-wide SNP genotypes for about 60% of the roughly 700 donors, treating that subset as a discovery cohort. The number of typed donors differed by locus: about 620-640 for A, B, C, DRB1 and DQB1; 522 for DQA1; 606 for DPA1; and some 450 for DPB1. Donor age, sex, ethnicity and CMV serostatus were collected together with the repertoire data. Roughly 5 DR-DQ haplotypes were treated as single units for association and clustering because of strong linkage in the cohort. In the later analysis, no new phenotypic data were used to find candidate immune exposures; instead, reliance was placed on TCR beta sequences and their occurrence across donors. High-throughput TCR immunosequencing, statistical association of individual TCRs with disease status, and machine learning were combined to predict cytomegalovirus infection status. Approximately 310 gigabases of sequencing data and 70 million to 85 million unique TCR sequences were included in an early release covering about 600 HLA-typed donors. Along with the roughly 710-subject first cohort, a separate validation cohort of over 90 different subjects was used. Class I and class II HLA loci were covered by the typing at four-digit resolution. In a later analysis, previously published TCR beta repertoires from roughly 710 donors were re-analyzed and high-resolution HLA genotyping was added so that TCR occurrence patterns could be studied. The genetic ancestry cluster associated with self-reported Caucasian donors included over 80% of the roughly 400 genotyped donors. The study aimed to test whether cataloging public T cell receptors could reveal signatures of past pathogen exposure. All discovery cohort repertoires had been generated using a single sequencing platform. Study-wide conclusions, independent of this receptor: Linkage disequilibrium might explain the correlated functional status among segregating V segments, but an unknown experimental factor could not be ruled out. A later genetic analysis associated a missense DCLRE1C variant with V-gene and J-gene trimming of TCR beta chains, and an independent cohort replicated the association. A later analysis found that most CMV-associated TCR beta chains appeared HLA-restricted, with HLA associations seemingly driven largely by CMV exposure. Broadly in line with IMGT annotations, most TCR beta V segments showed up in productive rearrangements about 90% or about 30% of the time in an earlier analysis of several hundred of the donors. Strong co-occurrence of HLA alleles, especially DR and DQ, made assigning TCR associations to individual alleles difficult. Some IMGT-functional V segments, including TRBV6-2 and TRBV6-3, could not be distinguished by the 87-base-pair reads and were therefore excluded. In a later analysis, the rate of TCR association differed among HLA loci, with DRB1 alleles having the most associated TCRs and HLA-C alleles having the fewest. Because counts were too low, more than 15 rarely observed V segments, including chromosome 9 orphons, were excluded from the earlier analysis of several hundred of the donors. A further reported finding was that TCR beta sequences accurately predicted the HLA-A and HLA-B alleles for most subjects in the first cohort. A later genetic analysis reported fewer N-insertions in productive TCRs among donors in an Asian-associated ancestry cluster than the roughly 670-donor mean. Because HLA typing was unavailable for some donors at each locus, only the typed subset was used in association tests. Cytomegalovirus status was reported to be diagnosed by the classifier with high specificity and sensitivity in both the original and validation cohorts. The authors suggested that the approach could potentially be generalized to other disease states and immunological phenotypes. For the cohort, immune exposure information was limited to CMV serostatus. A few of the identified cytomegalovirus-associated TCR beta chains were confirmed in vitro to be specific for cytomegalovirus antigens. Presence/absence analyses assumed roughly uniform sequencing depth across donors, an assumption that may not hold. According to a later analysis, parvovirus B19, influenza, CMV and Epstein-Barr virus appeared linked to several top co-occurrence clusters. In a later analysis, HLA-associated TCR beta chains were found to be more clonally expanded and to have lower generation probabilities than equally common non-associated chains. A total of roughly 160 TCR beta chains were listed by the study as associated with cytomegalovirus. While some public TCRs were present in many individuals, most TCR sequences turned up only very rarely across donors. The cohort was sequenced for TCR beta chains only, and without alpha or paired-chain data the features that could be detected were limited. Specific HLA alleles were associated with 16,951 TCR beta sequences at a false discovery rate of 0.05 in a later analysis. A cluster of highly shared sequence variants was judged likely to be a technical artifact of the sequencing pipeline.

As concerns this clone: Its antigen is unknown. No much larger clone is present one base from it, and per-base qualities are unavailable.

The library relied on the immunoSEQ multiplex PCR assay. For the multiplex PCR, a mixture combining 60 forward primers for TCR Vbeta segments and 13 reverse primers for TCR Jbeta segments was used. A multiplex PCR assay on genomic DNA amplified the CDR3 region of rearranged TCR beta genes. The amplified TCR beta libraries were sequenced on the Illumina HiSeq System as 87-base-pair reads. Under the source paper's analysis protocol: A later analysis tallied roughly 76 million unique TCR beta chains across the 666 repertoires, and about 12 million of those chains were shared by two or more donors. Raw reads were error-corrected and collapsed into unique sequences with a nearest-neighbor algorithm that merged closely related sequences to remove PCR and sequencing errors. V, D and J gene segments were assigned by aligning CDR3 sequences to IMGT reference sequences. For a sequence to be retained, at least a six-nucleotide match to both a V gene segment and a J gene segment was required. Rearrangements were called productive when the CDR3 lacked stop codons and stayed in frame with V and J; all others were non-productive. CDR3 was defined by IMGT convention, running from the second conserved V-encoded cysteine to the conserved J-encoded phenylalanine. In an earlier analysis of more than 550 of the donors, sequences lacking an unambiguous match to a single V gene segment were excluded. In an earlier analysis of approximately 550 of the donors, V segments were called functional above 56.7% productive rearrangements and were called segregating when the between-donor standard deviation exceeded 5%. A statistical classification framework was built to diagnose cytomegalovirus status from the catalog of TCR beta chain sequences. In a later analysis, TCR nucleotide sequences were compared against IMGT/GENE-DB human TR gene sequences so that V and J genes could be assigned. Using the TCRdist pipeline, a later analysis assigned CDR3 sequences along with most-parsimonious VDJ recombination scenarios. In a later analysis, each TCR beta chain was defined by its CDR3 amino acid sequence together with its V-gene family, and reads lacking a unique V-gene family were excluded. As a way to deal with suspected cross-contamination and a sequencing artifact, a later analysis dropped over 550 nucleotide sequences that were highly shared and had low generation probability. In a later analysis, a clonal expansion index was calculated for each public chain from normalized within-repertoire ranks of inferred template counts. Generation probabilities in a later analysis came from a VDJ recombination model fitted to out-of-frame rearrangements, and those results were checked against IGoR. Hypergeometric tests were used in a later analysis to score TCR-TCR, TCR-HLA and TCR-CMV co-occurrence, with a repertoire-size bias correction applied to the TCR pairs. In a later analysis, false discovery rates were estimated by permuting HLA or CMV assignments 20 times. In a later analysis, co-occurring TCRs were grouped using DBSCAN, and TCRdist sequence similarity was added for clustering within HLA-allele-positive subsets. Repertoires with fewer than 30,000 or more than 120,000 public chains, plus five repertoires with anomalous nucleotide sharing, were excluded from co-occurrence clustering. TCRdb holds this immuneACCESS table with in-frame rearrangements only. Some clones are missing; in checked studies, unresolved V genes explain under half, and the rest has no known cause. V and J calls and clone size are copied from that table; D and trimming were computed from the DNA. Counted in this sample were 110,000 or so clones; 75% of them appeared once. The top ten clones comprise 2.5% to 3.5% of the sample.

The cohort was made up of 666 healthy bone marrow donors. At the time of sampling, every cohort member was nominally healthy, though immune exposures that went unrecorded were likely present. The donor was CMV seropositive and was included in the group of 250 to 300 seropositive cohort members. Each donor provided a peripheral blood sample, and peripheral blood mononuclear cells were used for TCR beta sequencing. Genomic DNA extraction from the blood cell samples was performed with the Qiagen DNeasy Blood Extraction Kit. V lost 4 bases and J lost 8 bases; the stretch between them is 12 bases long. Measured from the cysteine to the phenylalanine, the CDR3 is 13 residues long. CDR3 DNA is the only sequence kept; it has 39 bases, read in frame from the first base. According to the germline V gene (reference sequence), CDR1 reads GTSNPN and CDR2 reads SVGIG.

Sequencing was performed on PBMCs. Rearrangement joined TRBV30 to TRBJ1-6; TRBD1 could be the D gene, as 5 bases match. This clonotype was sampled from a woman aged 35 to 49 in good health and CMV-seropositive. The bases read TGTGCCTGGACGCCGGGGGGGGATTCACCCCTCCACTTT. This encodes CAWTPGGDSPLHF.